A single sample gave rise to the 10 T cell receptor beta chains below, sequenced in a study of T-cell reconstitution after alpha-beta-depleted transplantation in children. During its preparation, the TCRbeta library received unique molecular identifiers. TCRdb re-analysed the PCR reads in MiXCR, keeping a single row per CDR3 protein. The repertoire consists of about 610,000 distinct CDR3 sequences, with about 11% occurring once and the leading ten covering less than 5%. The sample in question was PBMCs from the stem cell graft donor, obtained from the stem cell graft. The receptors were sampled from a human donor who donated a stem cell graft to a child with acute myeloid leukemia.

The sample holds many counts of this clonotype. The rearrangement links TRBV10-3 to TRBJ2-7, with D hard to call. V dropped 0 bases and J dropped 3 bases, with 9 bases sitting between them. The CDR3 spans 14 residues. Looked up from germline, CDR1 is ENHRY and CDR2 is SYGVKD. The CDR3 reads CAISESRTSYEQYF. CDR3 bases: TGTGCCATCAGTGAGTCGAGGACCAGCTACGAGCAGTACTTC.

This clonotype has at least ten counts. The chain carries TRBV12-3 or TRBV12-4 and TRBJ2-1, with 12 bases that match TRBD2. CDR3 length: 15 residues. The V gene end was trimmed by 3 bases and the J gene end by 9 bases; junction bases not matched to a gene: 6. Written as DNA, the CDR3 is TGTGCCAGCAGTTTGACTAGCGGGAGTGTGGGTGAGCAGTTCTTC. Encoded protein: CASSLTSGSVGEQFF.

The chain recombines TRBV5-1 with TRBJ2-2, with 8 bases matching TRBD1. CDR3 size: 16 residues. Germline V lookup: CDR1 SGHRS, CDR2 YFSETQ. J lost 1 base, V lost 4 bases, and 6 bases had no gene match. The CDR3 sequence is CASSRDGQGNTGELFF. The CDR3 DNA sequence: TGCGCCAGCAGCCGGGATGGACAGGGGAACACCGGGGAGCTGTTTTTT.

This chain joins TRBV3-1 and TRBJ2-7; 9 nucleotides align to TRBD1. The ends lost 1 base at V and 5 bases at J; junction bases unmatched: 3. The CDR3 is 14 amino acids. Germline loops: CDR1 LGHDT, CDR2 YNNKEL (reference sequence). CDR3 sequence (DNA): TGTGCCAGCAGCCAAGGACAGGGGGACCACGAGCAGTACTTC. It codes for CASSQGQGDHEQYF.

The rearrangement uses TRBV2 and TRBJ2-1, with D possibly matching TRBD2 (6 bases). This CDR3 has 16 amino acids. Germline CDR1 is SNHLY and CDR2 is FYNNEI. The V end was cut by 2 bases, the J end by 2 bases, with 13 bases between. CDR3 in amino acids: CASSEKVGRAYNEQFF. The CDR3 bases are TGTGCCAGCAGTGAAAAGGTCGGGAGAGCCTACAATGAGCAGTTCTTC.

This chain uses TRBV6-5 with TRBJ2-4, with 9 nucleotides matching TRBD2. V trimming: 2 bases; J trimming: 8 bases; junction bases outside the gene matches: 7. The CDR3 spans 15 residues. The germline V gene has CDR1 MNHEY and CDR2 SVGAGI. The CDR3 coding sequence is TGTGCCAGCAGTTACGATGCGGGAGGGTGGGACATTCAGTACTTC. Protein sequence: CASSYDAGGWDIQYF.

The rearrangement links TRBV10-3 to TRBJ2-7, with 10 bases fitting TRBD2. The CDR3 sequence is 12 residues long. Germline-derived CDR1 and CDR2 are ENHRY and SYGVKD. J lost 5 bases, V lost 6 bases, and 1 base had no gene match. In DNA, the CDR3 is TGTGCCATCAGGGGGACTAGCGACGAGCAGTACTTC. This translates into CAIRGTSDEQYF.

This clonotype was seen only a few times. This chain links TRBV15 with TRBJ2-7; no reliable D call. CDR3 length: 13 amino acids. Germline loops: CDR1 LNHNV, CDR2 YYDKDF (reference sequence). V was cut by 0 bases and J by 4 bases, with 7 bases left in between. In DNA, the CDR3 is TGTGCCACCAGCAGAGATCCTACTTACGAGCAGTACTTC. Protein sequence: CATSRDPTYEQYF.

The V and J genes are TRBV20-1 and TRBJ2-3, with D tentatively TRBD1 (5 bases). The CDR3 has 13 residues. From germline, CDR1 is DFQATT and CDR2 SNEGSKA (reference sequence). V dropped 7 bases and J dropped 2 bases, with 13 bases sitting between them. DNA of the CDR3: TGCAGTGGGGAAGACAGAGTCACAGATACGCAGTATTTT. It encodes CSGEDRVTDTQYF.

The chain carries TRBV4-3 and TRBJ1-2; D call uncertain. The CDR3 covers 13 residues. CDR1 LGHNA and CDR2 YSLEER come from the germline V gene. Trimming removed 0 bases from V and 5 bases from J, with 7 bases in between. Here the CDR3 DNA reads TGCGCCAGCAGCCAAGAAGTACAGTATGGCTACACCTTC. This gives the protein CASSQEVQYGYTF.